This entry features one T cell receptor beta chain sequence. Its antigen is still unknown. There are no base qualities to consult, and no much larger clone falls within one base. The source of the sample is a study of CD8+CD57+ T cells in acquired aplastic anemia (dated by TCRdb to between 2018 and 2020). About the full investigation: DNA extracted from sorted CD4+ and CD8+ cells had a mean of about 3 ug, with a range of about 0.18 to 27.4 ug. CD8+CD57+ expansion was defined as frequency above the mean frequency observed in healthy subjects. The paper's findings and limits, for the study overall: Over 25 CD8+ CDR3 sequences were found in both patients and controls but appeared to be highly expressed in patients and within the immunodominant clones of the patients. No significant difference in CD8+ Simpson's diversity was found between patients and healthy controls (P=0.060).

Flow cytometry had shown CD8+CD57+ cell expansion in the patients selected for sequencing. All patients had severe acquired aplastic anemia diagnosed by International Study of Aplastic Anemia and Agranulocytosis and Camitta criteria. No therapy had been received by the patients at the time of blood sampling. TCR repertoires of sorted CD4+ and CD8+ blood T cells from severe aplastic anemia patients and healthy subjects were deep-sequenced in the study. In the USA, patient enrollment took place under clinicaltrials.gov protocols 00001620, 01623167, 00001397, 00071045, 00081523 and 00961064. Ficoll-Paque density gradient centrifugation was used to isolate peripheral blood mononuclear cells. Before DNA extraction, CD4+ and CD8+ T cells were sorted by FACS or by magnetic beads. Genomic DNA served as template for TCR beta VDJ combination and CDR3 sequence profiling. An Illumina HiSeq 2000 was the platform used for TCR repertoire sequencing. In the source study's methods: Repertoire assessment relied on Simpson's diversity index, CDR3 size and DJ length profiles, and TRBV/TRBJ rearrangement plots. The most abundant DNA sequence in the deep sequencing data was taken as the immunodominant clone. CDR3 amino acid sequences were checked for sharing between subjects and were compared against published repertoires and the VDJdb database. In-frame beta chains were kept once TCRdb had trimmed the public reads at Q25 with fastp and called clones with MiXCR. Each entry is one CDR3 protein sequence, shown with its most common DNA and genes. TCRdb assigned the V and J calls; the authors' analysis was not used. The table for this sample lists about 40,000 distinct CDR3 sequences; roughly 69% of them were counted only once. 59% of the sample is held by the ten biggest clonotypes.

Including cysteine and phenylalanine, the CDR3 has 15 amino acids. CDR3 DNA only is kept here, 45 bases in frame from base 1. V ends up 1 base short and J 0 bases short, with an unmatched junction base count of 3. The germline V gene encodes CDR1 LNHDA and CDR2 SQIVND (reference sequence). The chain is assembled from TRBV19 and TRBJ2-7, with TRBD2 matching 7 junction bases. The TCR comes from a human donor with aplastic anemia. The sample was sorted CD4+, CD8+, or CD8+CD57+ T cells (not recorded which) from PBMCs. CDR3 reads: CASSIGGLDSYEQYF. The DNA sequence reads TGTGCCAGTAGTATAGGTGGACTAGACTCCTACGAGCAGTACTTC.